This note documents a single T cell receptor (beta chain) sequence. As yet, its antigen is unknown. The data belong to a study of vaccination and CD4 T cells after COVID-19. Study-wide background: Investigators took post-vaccine samples a median roughly 72 days after dose two, within a range of 14 to 241.

TCRdb reanalysed the PCR reads using MiXCR and keeps one entry per CDR3 protein. The data hold approximately 40,000 distinct CDR3 sequences, with 36% observed a single time. The V segment lost 8 bases and the J segment 7 bases; nucleotides outside the gene matches: 8. Germline CDR1 reads DFQATT; CDR2 reads SNEGSKA (reference sequence). This CDR3 has 12 residues. Time point of the sample: late sampling 161 to 241 days after vaccination in a few convalescent patients. US Alpha, Beta and Delta variants postdated the positive PCR dates, which ran from March to December 2020. Study-wide results and caveats: Convalescent patients saw a median 86.3% of their reactive clones show up only after vaccination.

The chain couples TRBV20-1 to TRBJ1-5; 7 bases agree with TRBD1. Sequencing was performed on CD4+ T cells from blood, taken about 7 months after SARS-CoV-2 vaccination. This receptor was obtained from a human donor who had recovered from COVID-19. The CDR3 region has the DNA TGCAGTACCAGACAGGGTGGGCAGCCCCAGCATTTT. Its translation is CSTRQGGQPQHF.